Listed below are T cell receptor beta chains from one sample, sequenced in a study of molecular identifiers for immune sequencing clone quantification. One entry per CDR3 protein results from TCRdb running MiXCR on the PCR reads. The sample holds tens of thousands of distinct CDR3 sequences, about a third seen once. Sequencing was performed on naive CD8+ T cells from blood, with Jurkat cell RNA spiked in. These receptors were obtained from a human donor in good health. Some libraries in this study had Jurkat cell RNA spiked in. CDR3s include the opening cysteine and the closing phenylalanine or tryptophan. The order of the fields is clone size, J gene, V gene, D gene, CDR3 DNA, CDR3 protein. The D gene is left open where the match is weak. Size values are once, few and many counts, or a class for expanded clones, and some rows have none.

size: few; J: TRBJ2-7; V: TRBV7-8; D: NA; DNA: TGTGCCAGCAGCTTACACTCGGGCTACGAGCAGTACTTC; CDR3: CASSLHSGYEQYF
size: NA; J: TRBJ2-2; V: TRBV7-9; D: NA; DNA: TGTGCCAGCAGTTTTACAGCCCTATACACCGGGGAGCTGTTATTT; CDR3: CASSFTALYTGELLF
size: few; J: TRBJ2-1; V: TRBV7-8; D: TRBD2; DNA: TGTGCCAGCAGCTTAGGCGGGAGTGCCTACAATGAGCAGTTCTTC; CDR3: CASSLGGSAYNEQFF
size: few; J: TRBJ1-1; V: TRBV5-6; D: TRBD1; DNA: TGTGCCAGCAGCCTGGGACAGCTTTTCGGAGCTTTCTTT; CDR3: CASSLGQLFGAFF
size: NA; J: TRBJ2-2; V: TRBV13; D: NA; DNA: TGTGCCAGCAGCGTAAAAGGCAATGAAGGGAACACCGGGGAGCTGATTTTT; CDR3: CASSVKGNEGNTGELIF
size: few; J: TRBJ2-1; V: TRBV21-1; D: NA; DNA: TGTGCCAGCAGCAAAGATAAGAGTCTTTACTCCTACAATGAGCAGTTCTTC; CDR3: CASSKDKSLYSYNEQFF
size: NA; J: TRBJ1-1; V: TRBV14; D: TRBD1; DNA: TGTGCCAGCAGCCAAGCGGACAGGGGGCTGAACACTGAAGCTTTCTTT; CDR3: CASSQADRGLNTEAFF
size: many; J: TRBJ1-6; V: TRBV5-5; D: TRBD1; DNA: TGTGCCAGCAGCTTAACAGGGGGCCCTTCACCCCTCCACTTT; CDR3: CASSLTGGPSPLHF
size: many; J: TRBJ1-1; V: TRBV27; D: NA; DNA: TGTGCCAGCAGTCCGCCCCCCCTCGACACTGAAGCTTTCTTT; CDR3: CASSPPPLDTEAFF
size: NA; J: TRBJ2-3; V: TRBV28; D: NA; DNA: TGTGCCGGCAGTTTACTGGAGGGAGCGATAGATACGCGGTATTTT; CDR3: CAGSLLEGAIDTRYF